This T cell receptor beta chain was retrieved from a study of blood T cell repertoires in COVID-19. The data were produced by immunoSEQ multiplex PCR, yet TCRdb's version contains in-frame clones alone and is incomplete. The sample consists of more than 55,000 clones, roughly three quarters of them appearing once. Trimming took off 8 bases at V and 13 bases at J, with 18 bases between the two ends. There are 12 residues in the CDR3. Per the germline V gene, CDR1 is SGHTA and CDR2 is FQGNSA. The sample was peripheral blood. This receptor was identified in a man aged 55 to 70 with acute or convalescent COVID-19. The chain uses TRBV7-2 and TRBJ2-1; D perhaps matches TRBD2 (5 bases). CDR3 residues: CASDLRRGGQFF. In DNA form, the CDR3 reads TGTGCCAGCGACCTTAGACGGGGTGGTCAGTTCTTC.